The clone carrying this T cell receptor beta chain came up many times. The record originates from a study of naive and memory T cell subsets. Per germline, CDR1 ENHRY and CDR2 SYGVKD. V was shortened by 6 bases and J by 1 base, with 10 bases between the two germline ends. This CDR3 region has 14 residues. A UMI-containing oligonucleotide was joined by 3' ligation to the TCR cDNA template. RNA was extracted from around 2.7 ml of whole blood of healthy adults. Amplification of ligated cDNA took four PCR rounds with SP2 and nested alpha and beta constant primers. TCRdb analysed the UMI-ligation and nested PCR reads with MiXCR anew, one entry per CDR3 protein. The sample lists about 25,000 distinct CDR3 sequences, roughly 5.2% occurring once.

The material sequenced was blood. The V gene is TRBV10-3, the J gene TRBJ1-5, with a weak D call TRBD1 (5 bases). This clonotype was obtained from an adult in good health. The CDR3, as DNA: TGTGCCATCAGCGCAAGGGGCAGCAATCAGCCCCAGCATTTT. Encoded protein: CAISARGSNQPQHF.